The rows below give T cell receptor beta chains drawn from one sample of a study of T-cell memory formation after mild COVID-19. One entry per CDR3 protein results from TCRdb running MiXCR on the 5' RACE reads. The data show approximately 170,000 distinct CDR3 sequences, 10% to 15% seen once. Sequenced: PBMCs or a T cell subset sorted from them (not recorded which). Every receptor here comes from a man aged 18-30 years who had mild COVID-19 (a few samples of this study predate the infection). Cell type and time point are not known. The CDR3 runs from the conserved cysteine through the conserved F or W. A D gene is named only where the DNA matches it firmly. The listing skips clone size in some rows; elsewhere it reads once, few, many or a size class.

abundance,j_gene,v_gene,d_gene,CDR3aa,CDR3nt
few,TRBJ2-2,TRBV12-3/TRBV12-4,TRBD2,CASGWASGGFGELFF,TGTGCCAGCGGCTGGGCTAGCGGGGGATTCGGGGAGCTGTTTTTT
.,TRBJ2-7,TRBV18,TRBD1,CASSPPSQGVYEQYF,TGTGCCAGCTCACCACCGTCACAGGGGGTCTACGAGCAGTACTTC
few,TRBJ2-2,TRBV4-2,TRBD2,CASSQEGVAGAGELFF,TGTGCCAGCAGCCAAGAAGGGGTAGCGGGGGCCGGGGAGCTGTTTTTT
few,TRBJ1-2,TRBV7-9,TRBD1,CASSLGQGARGYTF,TGTGCCAGCAGCTTGGGACAGGGGGCTCGAGGCTACACCTTC
.,TRBJ2-1,TRBV10-3,.,CAPGQGRWDNEQFF,TGTGCCCCAGGGCAGGGGAGGTGGGACAATGAGCAGTTCTTC
.,TRBJ1-2,TRBV5-6,.,CASSSYDSSYGYTF,TGTGCCAGCAGCTCTTACGACAGCTCCTATGGCTACACCTTC
few,TRBJ2-3,TRBV10-2,TRBD1,CASSSGTGGLRDTQYF,TGCGCCAGCAGCTCCGGGACAGGGGGCCTCCGAGATACGCAGTATTTT
few,TRBJ1-1,TRBV7-6,TRBD1,CASSLARDSTEAFF,TGTGCCAGCAGCTTAGCGCGGGACAGCACTGAAGCTTTCTTT
many,TRBJ2-5,TRBV7-2,.,CASSNNRARGETQYF,TGTGCCAGCAGCAACAACCGGGCCCGGGGGGAGACCCAGTACTTC
.,TRBJ2-7,TRBV27,TRBD1,CASRVTGGDEQYF,TGTGCCAGCAGGGTGACAGGGGGTGACGAGCAGTACTTC
few,TRBJ1-1,TRBV7-9,.,CASRENEAFF,TGTGCCAGCAGAGAGAATGAAGCTTTCTTT
few,TRBJ2-5,TRBV5-5,.,CASSPQVAGSETQYF,TGTGCCAGCAGTCCCCAAGTTGCAGGGAGCGAGACCCAGTACTTC
few,TRBJ2-1,TRBV3-1,TRBD2,CASSQGLAGGFNEQFF,TGTGCCAGCAGCCAAGGGCTGGCGGGGGGCTTTAATGAGCAGTTCTTC
few,TRBJ1-2,TRBV6-5,.,CASSYSQGWGGYTF,TGTGCCAGCAGTTACTCTCAGGGATGGGGTGGCTACACCTTC
.,TRBJ2-3,TRBV3-1,TRBD2,CASSQNSGGTTDTQYF,TGTGCCAGCAGCCAAAACAGCGGGGGGACCACAGATACGCAGTATTTT
.,TRBJ2-1,TRBV20-1,TRBD2,CSARPGLAAAEQFF,TGCAGTGCTAGACCTGGACTAGCGGCGGCCGAGCAGTTCTTC
few,TRBJ2-7,TRBV4-2,TRBD2,CASSRGTSGNYEQYF,TGTGCCAGCAGCCGGGGGACTAGCGGAAACTACGAGCAGTACTTC
few,TRBJ1-4,TRBV4-2,.,CASSQGVAAQDNEKLFF,TGTGCCAGCAGCCAAGGGGTGGCGGCCCAGGATAATGAAAAACTGTTTTTT
.,TRBJ2-3,TRBV7-2,.,CASSLARLTDTQYF,TGTGCCAGCAGCTTGGCTCGTCTCACAGATACGCAGTATTTT
few,TRBJ2-7,TRBV10-2,TRBD1,CASRKKQGIGEQYF,TGCGCCAGCAGGAAGAAACAGGGGATCGGCGAGCAGTACTTC
few,TRBJ2-7,TRBV6-5,.,CASSPLGRVGSYEQYF,TGTGCCAGCAGCCCACTGGGCCGGGTAGGCTCCTACGAGCAGTACTTC
few,TRBJ2-3,TRBV7-8,TRBD2,CASSWSTSSDTQYF,TGTGCCAGCAGCTGGTCGACTAGCTCGGATACGCAGTATTTT
.,TRBJ1-5,TRBV5-6,.,CASSLWDQPQHF,TGTGCCAGCAGCTTATGGGATCAGCCCCAGCATTTT
.,TRBJ2-7,TRBV12-3/TRBV12-4,TRBD1,CASSLRTSGRGQGSYEQYF,TGTGCCAGCAGTTTGCGGACCTCCGGGAGAGGACAGGGGAGCTACGAGCAGTACTTC
.,TRBJ1-1,TRBV7-3,.,CASSLRVGVGTEAFF,TGTGCCAGCAGCTTAAGAGTGGGGGTCGGCACTGAAGCTTTCTTT
.,TRBJ1-2,TRBV5-1,.,CASSGFPANYGYTF,TGCGCCAGCAGCGGATTCCCAGCTAACTATGGCTACACCTTC
few,TRBJ2-6,TRBV5-5,.,CASSLSPHPRGSGANVLTF,TGTGCCAGCAGCTTATCACCCCACCCTAGGGGGTCTGGGGCCAACGTCCTGACTTTC
.,TRBJ1-4,TRBV5-6,.,CASSSLLTDKATNEKLFF,TGTGCCAGCAGCTCCCTACTGACAGACAAGGCAACTAATGAAAAACTGTTTTTT
few,TRBJ2-3,TRBV4-3,TRBD1,CASSQDPQGALDTDTQYF,TGCGCCAGCAGCCAAGATCCCCAGGGGGCCCTCGACACAGATACGCAGTATTTT
few,TRBJ2-7,TRBV18,TRBD2,CASSPRGGELYEQYF,TGTGCCAGCTCACCGCGCGGGGGGGAGCTGTACGAGCAGTACTTC
few,TRBJ2-1,TRBV20-1,TRBD2,CSAISGVGLDNEQFF,TGCAGTGCTATATCGGGAGTGGGACTAGACAATGAGCAGTTCTTC
few,TRBJ2-5,TRBV3-1,.,CASSQDLAGYQETQYF,TGTGCCAGCAGCCAAGATCTTGCAGGTTACCAAGAGACCCAGTACTTC
few,TRBJ2-1,TRBV5-6,.,CASSRLLVSSYNEQFF,TGTGCCAGCAGCCGCCTCCTCGTTAGCTCCTACAATGAGCAGTTCTTC
.,TRBJ2-1,TRBV5-1,.,CASSLTLTLSSYNEQFF,TGCGCCAGCAGCTTGACCCTGACGCTTTCCTCCTACAATGAGCAGTTCTTC